The 23 T cell receptor beta chains below were found in one sample sequenced in a study of blood T cells in healthy people across ages. A second PCR of about 6 to 11 cycles used a sample-barcoded 5' primer and a J-beta primer mix. Each CDR3 protein is one row after TCRdb ran MiXCR on the 5' RACE reads. Seen here are about 1,800,000 distinct CDR3 sequences, under 30% observed once, and the top ten hold less than 9.5%. Sequenced material: blood. The source of these receptors is a woman aged 25 to 45 in good health.

This chain connects TRBV10-2 to TRBJ2-5; D is uncertain. The CDR3 totals 11 residues. Germline CDR1 is WSHSY and CDR2 is SAAADI. Trimming took off 6 bases at V and 11 bases at J, with 13 bases between the two ends. CDR3 residues: CASRERNEQYF. The DNA of the CDR3 is TGCGCCAGCAGGGAGAGAAATGAGCAGTACTTC.

The chain employs TRBV6-5 and TRBJ1-5, with a tentative D call TRBD1 (6 bases). CDR1 and CDR2 (germline): MNHEY, SVGAGI. V lost 5 bases and J lost 7, with 18 bases in between. This CDR3 contains 15 residues. CDR3 in DNA: TGTGCCAGCAGTACCCTGGGCAGGGGCGACCAGCCCCAGCATTTT. Translation gives CASSTLGRGDQPQHF.

This clonotype has ten or more counts. This rearrangement joins TRBV7-2 to TRBJ2-7; 9 positions agree with TRBD1. Trimming cost V 5 bases and J 2 bases; bases outside gene matches: 7. CDR1 and CDR2 (germline): SGHTA, FQGNSA. The CDR3 is made up of 15 amino acids. The chain's CDR3 is CASSGPGTGTYEQYF. CDR3 sequence (DNA): TGTGCCAGCAGCGGACCCGGGACAGGGACCTACGAGCAGTACTTC.

This clonotype was observed many times. V usage is TRBV7-7 and J usage is TRBJ2-5; 7 bases map to TRBD2. Unmatched junction bases numbered 4, after V lost 5 bases and J lost 4 bases. From germline, CDR1 is SSHAT and CDR2 FNYEAQ (reference sequence). CDR3 length: 13 residues. The CDR3: CASSPGRVETQYF. CDR3 DNA: TGTGCCAGCAGCCCAGGGAGGGTAGAGACCCAGTACTTC.

This clonotype was detected only a few times. This chain links TRBV30 with TRBJ1-6; D gene unclear. The germline V gene encodes CDR1 GTSNPN and CDR2 SVGIG (reference sequence). V was clipped by 2 bases and J by 5 bases, with 7 bases between them. The CDR3 is made up of 13 amino acids. CDR3 DNA sequence: TGTGCCTGGAGTAGAGCGGATAATTCACCCCTCCACTTT. It codes for CAWSRADNSPLHF.

In the case of this clonotype: A read error may explain this, as a much larger clone is one base away. This chain joins TRBV29-1 and TRBJ2-1, with a possible D match to TRBD2 (5 bases). The J call may be mistaken, given a closer DNA end match to TRBJ2-7. The germline V gene encodes CDR1 SQVTM and CDR2 ANQGSEA. The length of the CDR3 is 15 residues. CDR3 nucleotide sequence: TGCAGCGTTGCCCCCCGGGGTGGGCAGTACAATGAGCAGTACTTC. Encoded protein: CSVAPRGGQYNEQYF.

CDR3 sequence (DNA): TGTGCCATCAGGGGACCAGGAGCCTACGAGCAGTACTTC. Amino acid sequence: CAIRGPGAYEQYF. The chain couples TRBV10-3 to TRBJ2-7; either TRBD1 or TRBD2 may fit D (5 bases each). Germline CDR1 reads ENHRY; CDR2 reads SYGVKD. This CDR3 contains 13 residues. Trimming stripped 6 bases from V and 2 bases from J, with 11 bases between.

The gene calls are TRBV12-3 or TRBV12-4 and TRBJ2-5; D unclear. V dropped 3 bases and J dropped 3 bases, with 11 bases sitting between them. The CDR3 is 14 amino acids. In DNA, the CDR3 is TGTGCCAGCAGTTTCGGCACAGCTAAAGAGACCCAGTACTTC. Translation gives CASSFGTAKETQYF.

The chain recombines TRBV30 with TRBJ1-2; tentative D call: TRBD1 (5 bases). The CDR3 extends over 13 amino acids. CDR1 GTSNPN and CDR2 SVGIG come from the germline V gene (reference sequence). V lost 3 bases, J lost 2 bases, and 10 bases lay in between. CDR3 protein: CAWSLGENYGYTF. The CDR3 DNA follows: TGTGCCTGGAGCTTAGGGGAGAACTATGGCTACACCTTC.

V gene TRBV4-2 combines with J gene TRBJ1-1; 10 bases are a match to TRBD1. The CDR3 runs to 19 residues. CDR1 and CDR2 (germline): LGHNA, YNFKEQ. V dropped 2 bases and J dropped 5; count of bases not matched to a gene: 17. The CDR3 coding sequence is TGTGCCAGCAGCCAAAGGGGCAGGGGCACCGGGACAGGGGTTACTGAAGCTTTCTTT. It codes for CASSQRGRGTGTGVTEAFF.

This sequence joins TRBV20-1 and TRBJ1-2; D not certain. V lost 4 bases, J lost 7 bases, and 25 bases lay in between. Germline values: CDR1 DFQATT, CDR2 SNEGSKA (reference sequence). The length of the CDR3 is 16 residues. The CDR3 reads CSATGIKAGFSIGYTF. CDR3 nucleotide sequence: TGCAGTGCTACGGGAATCAAGGCAGGCTTTTCTATTGGCTACACCTTC.

This clonotype was seen only a few times. The J gene is TRBJ2-7, the V gene TRBV12-3 or TRBV12-4, with 7 positions matching TRBD2. The CDR3 contains 17 residues. V gave up 3 bases and J gave up 1 base; unmatched junction bases: 12. CDR3 residues: CASSFAGDHLRSYEQYF. Here the CDR3 DNA reads TGTGCCAGCAGTTTCGCGGGGGATCACCTGCGGTCCTACGAGCAGTACTTC.

The J gene is TRBJ2-7, the V gene TRBV10-3, with 9 nucleotides matching TRBD1. Trimming at V came to 4 bases and at J to 5 bases, leaving 6 bases not matched to a gene. This CDR3 has 14 residues. The germline V gene has CDR1 ENHRY and CDR2 SYGVKD. The CDR3, as DNA: TGTGCCATCAGTGGCCAGACAGGGGGGGACGAGCAGTACTTC. It codes for CAISGQTGGDEQYF.

This clonotype was counted between two and nine times. J is TRBJ2-1 and V is TRBV30; tentatively, D is TRBD2 (5 bases). The V end lost 0 bases, the J end lost 4 bases, and 13 bases lay between the germline ends. Germline assignment: CDR1 GTSNPN and CDR2 SVGIG (reference sequence). The CDR3 loop spans 15 amino acids. The CDR3 DNA follows: TGTGCCTGGAGTGTACAAGAGGGAGCGTACAATGAGCAGTTCTTC. Translated: CAWSVQEGAYNEQFF.

The chain uses TRBV28 and TRBJ2-4, with 8 bases lining up with TRBD2. This CDR3 has 17 amino acids. The germline gives CDR1 MDHEN, CDR2 SYDVKM. The junction had 8 bases not matched to a gene; V was cut back by 4 bases and J by 0 bases. This CDR3 reads CASSWGSGALAKNIQYF. The CDR3 nucleotides read TGTGCCAGCAGTTGGGGTAGCGGGGCCCTAGCCAAAAACATTCAGTACTTC.

As concerns this clonotype: One end of the junction does not line up with germline, which may come from a read error. This chain uses TRBV6-6 with TRBJ2-1; D perhaps matches TRBD2 (5 bases). The germline CDR1 and CDR2 sequences are MNHNY and SVGAGI (reference sequence). The length of the CDR3 is 13 residues. The chain's CDR3 is CASSYSEEYEQCF. The CDR3 DNA is TGTGCCAGCAGTTACTCGGAGGAATATGAGCAGTGCTTC.

This clonotype was detected a few times. The genes are TRBV6-1 and TRBJ2-3; 12 nucleotides align to TRBD2. Germline V gene data show CDR1 as MNHNS and CDR2 as SASEGT. This CDR3 is 17 amino acids long. The junction had 12 bases not matched to a gene; V was cut back by 6 bases and J by 5 bases. This chain's CDR3 is CASSTGASGGAVDTQYF. The CDR3 nucleotides are TGTGCCAGCAGCACCGGGGCTAGCGGGGGGGCTGTAGATACGCAGTATTTT.

This clonotype occurred a few times. The genes are TRBV12-3 or TRBV12-4 and TRBJ2-7, with TRBD2 identical over 11 bases. This CDR3 contains 18 residues. Trimming removed 5 bases from V and 4 bases from J; junction bases left unmatched: 16. The CDR3 loop reads CASSRDLAGGRGRYEQYF. CDR3 nucleotides: TGTGCCAGCAGTCGGGACCTAGCGGGGGGCCGGGGTCGATACGAGCAGTACTTC.

This clonotype is a singleton in its sample. This chain connects TRBV10-3 to TRBJ2-1, with D possibly being TRBD1 (5 bases). The CDR3 covers 15 residues. The germline gives CDR1 ENHRY, CDR2 SYGVKD. Trimming pared 0 bases from V and 2 bases from J, leaving 8 bases between. CDR3 nucleotides: TGTGCCATCAGTGAGTCTGCAGGGCCCTACAATGAGCAGTTCTTC. It specifies CAISESAGPYNEQFF.

This clonotype appeared a single time. V is TRBV29-1 and J is TRBJ1-1; 10 bases are a match to TRBD1. The V and J ends lost 0 bases and 12 bases, in that order; junction bases with no gene match: 7. CDR3 length equals 13 residues. CDR1 and CDR2 from the germline V gene are SQVTM and ANQGSEA. The CDR3 DNA reads TGCAGCGTTGAAGAGTGGGACAGGGGTCGGACTTTCTTT. It specifies CSVEEWDRGRTFF.

With regard to this clonotype: A much more abundant neighbour one base away suggests this may be a read error. The chain recombines TRBV6-5 with TRBJ2-3; D is uncertain. The CDR3 is 13 amino acids. CDR1 is MNHEY, CDR2 SVGAGI, per germline. CDR3 sequence reads: CVSSSSRRDTQYF. The CDR3 DNA reads as TGTGTCAGCAGTTCATCCCGTCGGGATACGCAGTATTTT.

This clonotype was seen more than once but under ten times. The chain is built from TRBV27 and TRBJ2-6; possible D gene TRBD1, 5 bases. V was cut by 5 bases and J by 8 bases, with 16 bases left in between. CDR1 is MNHEY, CDR2 SMNVEV, per germline (reference sequence). This CDR3 has 15 amino acids. The CDR3 loop is CASSTRQSGPNVLTF. The CDR3 DNA sequence: TGTGCCAGCAGTACACGACAGAGTGGTCCCAACGTCCTGACTTTC.

V and J are TRBV20-1 and TRBJ1-1, with a tentative D call TRBD1 (5 bases). V lost 5 bases and J 0 bases, leaving 13 bases between the germline ends. CDR1 DFQATT and CDR2 SNEGSKA come from the germline V gene (reference sequence). This CDR3 comprises 14 residues. The CDR3 loop reads CSALRDLVNTEAFF. CDR3 nucleotide sequence: TGCAGTGCTCTGAGGGACCTAGTGAACACTGAAGCTTTCTTT.